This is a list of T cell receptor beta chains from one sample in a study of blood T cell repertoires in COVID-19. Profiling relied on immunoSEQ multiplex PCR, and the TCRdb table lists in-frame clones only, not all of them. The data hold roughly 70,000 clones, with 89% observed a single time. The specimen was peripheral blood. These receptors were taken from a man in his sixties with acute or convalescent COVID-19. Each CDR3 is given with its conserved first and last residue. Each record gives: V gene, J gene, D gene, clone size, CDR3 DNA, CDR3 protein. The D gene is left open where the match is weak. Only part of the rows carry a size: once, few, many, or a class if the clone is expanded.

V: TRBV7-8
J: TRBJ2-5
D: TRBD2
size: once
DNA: TGTGCCAGCAGGCCGCCGGGACTAGCGGGGGTCTACCAAGAGACCCAGTACTTC
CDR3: CASRPPGLAGVYQETQYF

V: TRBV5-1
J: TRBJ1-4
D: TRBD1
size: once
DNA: TGCGCCAGCAGTACGGGACAGGGTTGGGAAAAACTGTTTTTT
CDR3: CASSTGQGWEKLFF

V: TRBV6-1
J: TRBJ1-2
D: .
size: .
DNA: TGTGCCAGCAGTGAAGTAAGAGGATGGTCAGGGGATGGCTACACCTTC
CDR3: CASSEVRGWSGDGYTF

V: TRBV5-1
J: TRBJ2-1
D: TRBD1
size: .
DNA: TGCGCCAGCAGCTGGAAAATTGGGACAGAGCTTAATGAGCAGTTCTTC
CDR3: CASSWKIGTELNEQFF

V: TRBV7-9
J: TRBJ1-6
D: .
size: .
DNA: TGTGCCAGCAGCCCGACGACAGTGCGAGATAATTCACCCCTCCACTTT
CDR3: CASSPTTVRDNSPLHF

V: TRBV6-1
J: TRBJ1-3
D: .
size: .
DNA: TGTGCCAGCAGTGAAGGGCAGGGGACAGGAAACACCATATATTTT
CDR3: CASSEGQGTGNTIYF

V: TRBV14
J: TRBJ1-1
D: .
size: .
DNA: TGTGCCAGCAGCCAAGCCTTACAGAACACTGAAGCTTTCTTT
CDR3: CASSQALQNTEAFF

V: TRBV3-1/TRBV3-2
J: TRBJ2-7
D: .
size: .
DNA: TGTGCCAGCTCGCCGGGCTACGAGCAGTACTTC
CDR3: CASSPGYEQYF

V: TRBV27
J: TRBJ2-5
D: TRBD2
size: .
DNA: TGTGCCAGCAGTTTATACGGACTAGCGGAGACCCAGTACTTC
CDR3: CASSLYGLAETQYF

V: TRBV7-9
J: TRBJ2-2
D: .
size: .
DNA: TGTGCCAGCAGCTTAGCTAAGGCTAGCACCGGGGAGCTGTTTTTT
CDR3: CASSLAKASTGELFF

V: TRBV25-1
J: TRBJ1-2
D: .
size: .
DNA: TGTGCCAGCAGTGTATACCTTCCGGGACACCCAGACAACTATGGCTACACCTTC
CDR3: CASSVYLPGHPDNYGYTF

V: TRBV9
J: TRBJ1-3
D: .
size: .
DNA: TGTGCCAGCAGCGTCCGGGGGGAAAACACCATATATTTT
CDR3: CASSVRGENTIYF

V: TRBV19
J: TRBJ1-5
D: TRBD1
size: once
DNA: TGTGCCAGTAGTGGAACAGGACAGGGGGCAAAACACGGCAATCAGCCCCAGCATTTT
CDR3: CASSGTGQGAKHGNQPQHF

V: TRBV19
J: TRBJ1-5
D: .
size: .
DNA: TGTGCCAGTAGTATTCGGGGGGCCCTTCAGCCCCAGCATTTT
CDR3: CASSIRGALQPQHF

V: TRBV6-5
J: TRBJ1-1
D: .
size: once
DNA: TGTGCCAGCAGTTACTCTGGGCAGGACACTGAAGCTTTCTTT
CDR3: CASSYSGQDTEAFF

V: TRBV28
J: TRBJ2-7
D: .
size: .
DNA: TGTGCCAGCGTTGACAGCAGCTCCTACGAGCAGTACTTC
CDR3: CASVDSSSYEQYF

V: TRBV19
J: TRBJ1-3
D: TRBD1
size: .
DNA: TGTGCCAGTAGTCCCCCGGACAGGCTCCTCACTGGAAACACCATATATTTT
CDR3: CASSPPDRLLTGNTIYF

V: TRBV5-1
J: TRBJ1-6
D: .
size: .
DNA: TGCGCCAGCAGCTTGACGAGGAGCTCCTATAATTCACCCCTCCACTTT
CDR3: CASSLTRSSYNSPLHF

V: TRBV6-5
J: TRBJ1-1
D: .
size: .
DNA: TGTGCCAGCAGCGCGGGGTACGTGAACACTGAAGCTTTCTTT
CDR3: CASSAGYVNTEAFF

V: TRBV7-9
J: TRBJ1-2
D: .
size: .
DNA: TGTGCCAGCAGCTCTCCGGGGATCTATGGCTACACCTTC
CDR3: CASSSPGIYGYTF

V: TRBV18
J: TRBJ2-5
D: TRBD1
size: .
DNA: TGTGCCAGCTCACCCTATACCGGGACAGGGTCGCTGGAGTACTTC
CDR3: CASSPYTGTGSLEYF

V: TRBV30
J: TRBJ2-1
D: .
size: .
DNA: TGTGCCTGGAGTGTAGCGTGGGATGAGCAGTTCTTC
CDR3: CAWSVAWDEQFF

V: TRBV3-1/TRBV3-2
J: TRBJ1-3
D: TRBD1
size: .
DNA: TGTGCCAGCAGCCAACCGACAGGGACTGGAAACACCATATATTTT
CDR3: CASSQPTGTGNTIYF

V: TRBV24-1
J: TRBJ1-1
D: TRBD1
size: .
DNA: TGTGCCACCAGTGATCGACAGGGACGGAGAGCTTTCTTT
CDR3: CATSDRQGRRAFF

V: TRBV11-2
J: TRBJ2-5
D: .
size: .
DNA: TGTGCCAGCAGCTCGGACATGGGGGGGACCCAGTACTTC
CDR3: CASSSDMGGTQYF

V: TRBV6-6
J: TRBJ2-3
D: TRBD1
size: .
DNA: TGTGCCAGCAGTGGAGACAGGGGACGCACAGATACGCAGTATTTT
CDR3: CASSGDRGRTDTQYF

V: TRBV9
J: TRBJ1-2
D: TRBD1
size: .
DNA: TGTGCCAGCAGCGTAGTCCCGACAGGGAGCTTAATTAACTATGGCTACACCTTC
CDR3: CASSVVPTGSLINYGYTF

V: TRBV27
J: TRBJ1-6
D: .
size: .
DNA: TGTGCCGGCCTTCAGGGGATCACCTATAATTCACCCCTCCACTTT
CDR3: CAGLQGITYNSPLHF

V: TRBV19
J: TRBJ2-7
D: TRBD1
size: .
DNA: TGTGCCAGTCGTACCGGGACAGGGGCGGTCTACGAGCAGTACTTC
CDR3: CASRTGTGAVYEQYF

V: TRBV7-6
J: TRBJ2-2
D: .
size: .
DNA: TGTGCCAGCAGCTTAGCGGCGGGGGCCAGAACCGGGGAGCTGTTTTTT
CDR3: CASSLAAGARTGELFF

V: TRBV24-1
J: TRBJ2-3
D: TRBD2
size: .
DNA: TGTGCCACCAGTGATGGACTAGTGATTACGCAGTATTTT
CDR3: CATSDGLVITQYF

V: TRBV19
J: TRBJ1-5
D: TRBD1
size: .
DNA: TGTGCCAGTAGTATCCCCGACAGGGTCAATCAGCCCCAGCATTTT
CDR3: CASSIPDRVNQPQHF

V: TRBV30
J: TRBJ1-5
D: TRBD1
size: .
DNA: TGTGCCTGGAGTCCTGAGGGGGCGATCAATCAGCCCCAGCATTTT
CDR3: CAWSPEGAINQPQHF

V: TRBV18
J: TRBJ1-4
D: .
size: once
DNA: TGTGCCAGCTCACCACAGGGGGAAAAACTGTTTTTT
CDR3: CASSPQGEKLFF

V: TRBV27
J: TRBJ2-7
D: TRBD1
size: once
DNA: TGTGCCAGCAGTTCAACCGGGACAGCCCGATACGAGCAGTACTTC
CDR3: CASSSTGTARYEQYF

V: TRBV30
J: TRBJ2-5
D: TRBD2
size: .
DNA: TGTGCCTGGAAGGGGCGGGGGCAAGAGACCCAGTACTTC
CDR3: CAWKGRGQETQYF

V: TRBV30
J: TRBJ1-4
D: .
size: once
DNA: TGTGCCTGGAGTGTAGGTACAGGGAGTGAAAAACTGTTTTTT
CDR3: CAWSVGTGSEKLFF

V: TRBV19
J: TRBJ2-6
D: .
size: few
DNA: TGTGCCAGTAGCAGTGGAGAGCCTGGGGCCAACGTCCTGACTTTC
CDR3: CASSSGEPGANVLTF

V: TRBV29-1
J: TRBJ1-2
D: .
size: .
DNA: TGCAGCGTTGCTGGGGCGCGGGGCTACACCTTC
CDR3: CSVAGARGYTF

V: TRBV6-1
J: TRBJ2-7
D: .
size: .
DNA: TGTGCCAGCAGTGAACTCGGGAGCTCCTACGAGCAGTACTTC
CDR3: CASSELGSSYEQYF

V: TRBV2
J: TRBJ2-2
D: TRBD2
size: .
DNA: TGTGCCAGCAGACGAAGGACTAGCGGGGGGAGCACCGGGGAGCTGTTTTTT
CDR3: CASRRRTSGGSTGELFF

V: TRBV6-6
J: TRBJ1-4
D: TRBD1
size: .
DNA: TGTGCCAGCACCATCCGGGGGACAGCAACTAATGAAAAACTGTTTTTT
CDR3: CASTIRGTATNEKLFF

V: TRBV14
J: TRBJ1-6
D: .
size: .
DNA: TGTGCCAGCAGCCCCTCGGGGACTGCACCCCTCCACTTT
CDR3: CASSPSGTAPLHF

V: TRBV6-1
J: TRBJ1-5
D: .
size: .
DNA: TGTGCCAGCAGTGAAGGGATGACAGGACGCAATCAGCCCCAGCATTTT
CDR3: CASSEGMTGRNQPQHF

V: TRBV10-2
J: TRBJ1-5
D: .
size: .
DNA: TGCGCCAGCAGTGAGCGCAGGGGTAGCAATCAGCCCCAGCATTTT
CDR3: CASSERRGSNQPQHF

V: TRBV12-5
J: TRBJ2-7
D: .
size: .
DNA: TGTGCTAGTGGTTTGGTACGGTACGAGCAGTACTTC
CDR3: CASGLVRYEQYF

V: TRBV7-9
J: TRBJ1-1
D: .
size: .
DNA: TGTGCCAGCAGCTTAGGTACGGGGTTGACTGAAGCTTTCTTT
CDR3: CASSLGTGLTEAFF

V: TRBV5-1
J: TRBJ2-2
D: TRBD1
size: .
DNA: TGCGCCAGCAGCTTGTCGGGACAGGGCACCGGGGAGCTGTTTTTT
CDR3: CASSLSGQGTGELFF

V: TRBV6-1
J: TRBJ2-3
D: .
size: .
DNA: TGTGCCAGCAGTGAAGCGGGAGGGACACCAGATACGCAGTATTTT
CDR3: CASSEAGGTPDTQYF

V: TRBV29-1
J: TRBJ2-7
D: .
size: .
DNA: TGCAGCGTGTTCAAGGCCCTGGAGGGCGAGCAGTACTTC
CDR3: CSVFKALEGEQYF

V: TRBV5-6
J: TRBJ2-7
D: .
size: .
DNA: TGTGCCAGCAGCCATAGCAGGAGGGTTTTGCCCTACGAGCAGTACTTC
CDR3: CASSHSRRVLPYEQYF

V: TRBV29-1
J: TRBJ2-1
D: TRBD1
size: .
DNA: TGCAGCGCCTCTCTGGACAGGGCGTTTTACAATGAGCAGTTCTTC
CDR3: CSASLDRAFYNEQFF

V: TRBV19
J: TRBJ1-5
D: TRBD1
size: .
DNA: TGTGCCAGTAGTATCCGGGACAGGGAAAGCAATCAGCCCCAGCATTTT
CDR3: CASSIRDRESNQPQHF

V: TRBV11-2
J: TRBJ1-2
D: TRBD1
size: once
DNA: TGTGCCAGCAGCCTTTTTCGGGACAGTTACACCTTC
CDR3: CASSLFRDSYTF

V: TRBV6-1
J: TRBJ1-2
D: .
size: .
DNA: TGTGCCAGCAGTGAAGCGACAACCGGGGGGTATTATGGCTACACCTTC
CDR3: CASSEATTGGYYGYTF